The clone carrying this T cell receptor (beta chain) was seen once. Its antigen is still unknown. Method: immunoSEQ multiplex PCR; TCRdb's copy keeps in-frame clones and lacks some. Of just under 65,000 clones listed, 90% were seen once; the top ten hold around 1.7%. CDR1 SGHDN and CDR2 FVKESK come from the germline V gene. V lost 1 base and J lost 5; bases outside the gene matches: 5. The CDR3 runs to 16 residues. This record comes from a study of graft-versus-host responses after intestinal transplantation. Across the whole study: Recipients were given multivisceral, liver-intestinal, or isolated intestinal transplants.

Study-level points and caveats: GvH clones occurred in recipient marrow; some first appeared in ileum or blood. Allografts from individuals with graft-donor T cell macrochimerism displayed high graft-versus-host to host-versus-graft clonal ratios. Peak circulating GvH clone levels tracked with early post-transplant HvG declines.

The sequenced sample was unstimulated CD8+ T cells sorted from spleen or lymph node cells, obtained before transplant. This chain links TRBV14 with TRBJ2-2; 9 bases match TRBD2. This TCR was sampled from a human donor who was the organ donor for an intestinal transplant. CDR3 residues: CASSQVSGRSTGELFF. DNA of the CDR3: TGTGCCAGCAGCCAAGTAAGCGGGAGGTCAACCGGGGAGCTGTTTTTT.